This T cell receptor beta chain was captured by sequencing in a study of monozygotic twins with inflammatory bowel disease. Study results and limitations: Subtypes among T cells remained indistinguishable. It was in IBD patients that TCRbeta diversity (inverse Simpson) was lower than in healthy co-twins.

Total RNA was isolated from whole blood without T cell sorting. Following a re-call of the 5' RACE reads, TCRdb has one entry per CDR3 protein and lacks DNA. This sample's table reports approximately 400,000 distinct CDR3 sequences. Germline V CDR1 and CDR2: MGHDK, SYGVNS. This CDR3 region has 13 residues. On this clonotype itself: Its cognate antigen is unknown.

V usage is TRBV25-1 and J usage is TRBJ2-7; TCRdb's assignment of TRBD1 cannot be checked, as there is no DNA. This clonotype was obtained from a human donor with ulcerative colitis or Crohn's disease, or a healthy co-twin of an affected twin (not recorded which). The specimen sequenced was blood. This chain's CDR3 is CASSEGDRGEQYF.